The TCR beta chain under discussion was sequenced for a study of memory CD4+ T cells and cytomegalovirus serostatus. The sort gate was single viable CD3+CD4+CD8-CD45RO+ cells for memory CD4+ T cells. Generated by immunoSEQ multiplex PCR, the TCRdb table keeps only in-frame clones and is missing some. The repertoire holds around 60,000 clones, with 82% as singletons. This clone was recorded only once. This receptor was identified in an adult in good health and CMV-seronegative. The sample taken for sequencing was memory CD4+ T cells from blood.

This CDR3 is CASSGALTDTQYF. In DNA, the CDR3 is TGTGCCAGCTCAGGGGCGCTCACAGATACGCAGTATTTT. The chain joins TRBV6-1 to TRBJ2-3, with D possibly being TRBD1 (6 bases). V gave up 8 bases and J gave up 2 bases, with 11 bases separating them. Per the germline V gene, CDR1 is MNHNS and CDR2 is SASEGT. The CDR3 has 13 amino acids.